This T cell receptor (beta chain) was captured in a study of identifying expanded T cells in peripheral blood. General study points: Over around two and four weeks, about 17 and 20 clones changed, versus around 1.3 between replicates.

As to this clone: The antigen is unknown.

Using immunoSEQ multiplex PCR, the repertoire was profiled, and TCRdb retains in-frame clones only, with some absent. The profile shows approximately 90,000 clones, approximately 83% of them singletons. The clonotype originates from a person aged 18 to 70 in good health. The sequenced sample consisted of blood.

The CDR3 here is CASSSLGEITGELFF. As DNA, the CDR3 is TGTGCCAGCAGTTCGCTAGGGGAGATTACCGGGGAGCTGTTTTTT. This chain uses TRBV28 with TRBJ2-2; D may be TRBD1 or TRBD2 (5 bases each). The CDR3 has 15 amino acids. V gave up 4 bases and J gave up 5 bases, with 14 bases separating them. From germline, CDR1 is MDHEN and CDR2 SYDVKM.